One TCR beta chain is described in this entry. Source study methods: Scientists estimated how many nucleated cells there were by amplifying reference gene primers. TCRdb keeps only in-frame clones here, not all; method: immunoSEQ multiplex PCR. The DNA gave D and trimming, while V, J and clone size come from that table. This table holds 200,000 to 300,000 clones, roughly 82% found once. This specimen comes from a study of blood T cell repertoires in COVID-19. Study background: COVID-19 samples collected from the United States, Italy and Spain covered acute and convalescent phases. From T cells, B-cell-depleted T cells, or PBMCs came the material, which was cDNA or gDNA.

Seattle's enrolled individuals joined amid active infection and were then monitored longitudinally. CDR3 size: 14 residues. Per germline, CDR1 SGHVS and CDR2 FQNEAQ. Trimming pared 5 bases from V and 1 base from J, leaving 11 bases between. The sequenced material came from peripheral blood. This chain connects TRBV7-8 to TRBJ1-1, with D possibly matching TRBD1 (6 bases). This receptor was obtained from a woman aged 80 or older with COVID-19, enrolled during active disease. CDR3 amino acids: CASSLMGANTEAFF. The CDR3 nucleotides are TGTGCCAGCAGCCTAATGGGGGCGAACACTGAAGCTTTCTTT.